The next 24 T cell receptor beta chains were all read from a single sample in a study of cytomegalovirus exposure and HLA in healthy donors. This PCR relied on a set of 60 Vbeta primers and 13 Jbeta primers. Sequencing used immunoSEQ multiplex PCR; TCRdb keeps in-frame clones, though not all of them. There are 150,000 or so clones in the sample; approximately 74% occur only once, and roughly 2.2% lies in the top ten. Material: PBMCs. These receptors were taken from a young man in good health and CMV-seronegative.

V is TRBV19 and J is TRBJ2-7; weak D call: TRBD1 (5 bases). Looked up from germline, CDR1 is LNHDA and CDR2 is SQIVND (reference sequence). The CDR3 totals 15 residues. V shed 3 bases and J shed 3 bases, with 15 bases lying between them. The CDR3 region has the DNA TGTGCCAGTAGTATGGAAGGGGTCGGGTACTACGAGCAGTACTTC. Protein: CASSMEGVGYYEQYF.

About this clone itself: A read error may account for a junction end that differs from germline. The rearrangement uses TRBV7-9 and TRBJ2-6; TRBD1 matches 10 bases. The CDR3 spans 18 residues. CDR1 and CDR2 from the germline V gene are SEHNR and FQNEAQ (reference sequence). The CDR3 protein is CSSSLRTGGISGANVLTF. In nucleotides, the CDR3 is TGTTCCAGCAGCTTGCGGACAGGGGGAATCAGTGGGGCCAACGTCCTGACTTTC.

This clone has just a few counts. The chain couples TRBV10-3 to TRBJ2-3; 9 positions match TRBD1. Germline V gives CDR1 ENHRY, CDR2 SYGVKD. The CDR3 is 16 residues long. The junction had 8 bases not matched to a gene; V was cut back by 3 bases and J by 4 bases. The CDR3 loop reads CAISDRRTGAADTQYF. DNA for the CDR3: TGTGCCATCAGTGACCGGAGGACAGGGGCGGCAGATACGCAGTATTTT.

This clone has a handful of counts. The chain carries TRBV5-1 and TRBJ2-7, with 9 bases identical to TRBD2. This CDR3 is built from 16 residues. The ends lost 4 bases at V and 0 bases at J; junction bases unmatched: 8. CDR1 SGHRS and CDR2 YFSETQ come from the germline V gene. This CDR3 is CASSLEAGGSSYEQYF. The CDR3, as DNA: TGCGCCAGCAGCCTGGAGGCGGGGGGGTCCTCCTACGAGCAGTACTTC.

CDR3 DNA sequence: TGTGCCAGCAGTTTATTATTGGGTCGGGGTCCCTCTGGAAACACCATATATTTT. This codes for CASSLLLGRGPSGNTIYF. V is TRBV28 and J is TRBJ1-3; D is uncertain. The CDR3 length is 18 residues. Per germline, CDR1 MDHEN and CDR2 SYDVKM. Deletions cut 1 base from V and 0 bases from J, with 16 bases between.

Concerning this clone: At the DNA level, this CDR3 is encoded by other sequences in the same sample as well. The chain links TRBV14 to TRBJ2-7, with a tentative D call TRBD1 (6 bases). This CDR3 comprises 13 residues. The germline gives CDR1 SGHDN, CDR2 FVKESK. Trimming stripped 1 base from V and 3 bases from J, with 7 bases between. The CDR3 nucleotides read TGTGCCAGCAGCCAAGGGACAGTCTACGAGCAGTACTTC. It codes for CASSQGTVYEQYF. Full variable domain (missing parts from reference TRBV14 and TRBJ2-7): EAGVTQFPSHSVIEKGQTVTLRCDPISGHDNLYWYRRVMGKEIKFLLHFVKESKQDESGMPNNRFLAERTGGTYSTLKVQPAELEDSGVYFCASSQGTVYEQYFGPGTRLTVT.

On this clone: An end of the junction differs from the germline gene, which may be a read error. The chain employs TRBV5-1 and TRBJ1-6, with D unresolved. Germline V gene data show CDR1 as SGHRS and CDR2 as YFSETQ. The length of the CDR3 is 16 residues. CDR3 sequence (DNA): TGCGCCAGCAGCTTGGGCGGGAACCCCGCCGGGTCACCCCTCAACTTT. Its protein is CASSLGGNPAGSPLNF.

Worth noting for this clone: A junction boundary mismatches the germline segment, possibly from a read error. This chain connects TRBV28 to TRBJ1-6; 11 bases match TRBD1. CDR1 MDHEN and CDR2 SYDVKM come from the germline V gene. CDR3 length equals 14 residues. CDR3 bases: TGTGCCAGCAGCCAGGACAGGGGGCACTCACCCCTCAACTTT. Its protein product is CASSQDRGHSPLNF. The whole variable domain, filled in from reference TRBV28 and TRBJ1-6, reads DVKVTQSSRYLVKRTGEKVFLECVQDMDHENMFWYRQDPGLGLRLIYFSYDVKMKEKGDIPEGYSVSREKKERFSLILESASTNQTSMYLCASSQDRGHSPLNFGNGTRLTVT.

This chain connects TRBV12-2 to TRBJ1-4; TRBD1, the table's D call, lacks a check against the DNA. TRBV12-2 is flagged as a pseudogene. CDR3 length: 15 amino acids. CDR3 in amino acids: CASRFPDGLNEKLFF. CDR3 bases: TGTGCAAGTCGCTTCCCAGATGGCCTTAATGAAAAACTGTTTTTT.

The rearrangement joins TRBV10-3 to TRBJ2-5, with 8 bases aligning to TRBD2. J was trimmed by 6 bases and V by 3 bases; bases with no gene match: 9. CDR1 and CDR2 (germline): ENHRY, SYGVKD. CDR3 length equals 15 residues. CDR3 loop: CAISDWGAGGQTQYF. The CDR3 nucleotides are TGTGCCATCAGTGATTGGGGGGCGGGGGGTCAGACCCAGTACTTC.

The chain employs TRBV11-2 and TRBJ2-7; a weak D match, TRBD1 (6 bases). V lost 1 base, J lost 0 bases, and 10 bases lay in between. Germline CDR1 is SGHAT and CDR2 is FQNNGV. The CDR3 consists of 15 residues. This CDR3 reads CASSLGGGRSYEQYF. The CDR3 coding sequence is TGTGCCAGCAGCTTAGGTGGGGGCCGCTCCTACGAGCAGTACTTC.

The rearrangement links TRBV25-1 to TRBJ1-1; 8 nucleotides line up with TRBD1. The CDR3 loop spans 16 amino acids. V shed 3 bases, J shed 5 bases, and the junction held 11 bases outside the gene matches. Per germline, CDR1 MGHDK and CDR2 SYGVNS. As DNA, the CDR3 is TGTGCCAGCAGTGATCCCCGTGGGGACAGGTGGACTGAAGCTTTCTTT. This codes for CASSDPRGDRWTEAFF.

This sequence joins TRBV7-9 and TRBJ2-7; D might be TRBD2 (6 bases). Trimming took off 2 bases at V and 6 bases at J, with 8 bases between the two ends. Germline lookup yields CDR1 SEHNR and CDR2 FQNEAQ (reference sequence). This CDR3 has 12 residues. CDR3 region: CASSLPGGEQYF. The DNA for the CDR3 is TGTGCCAGCAGCTTACCCGGGGGCGAGCAGTACTTC.

V usage is TRBV4-1 and J usage is TRBJ2-7; D possibly corresponds to TRBD2 (5 bases). The ends were cut back, 1 base at V and 2 bases at J, with 12 bases in the middle. Germline V gene lookup returns CDR1 MGHRA and CDR2 YSYEKL. The CDR3 consists of 15 residues. CDR3 residues: CASSQASSLTYEQYF. DNA of the CDR3: TGCGCCAGCAGCCAAGCTAGCAGCCTCACCTACGAGCAGTACTTC.

The chain links TRBV5-6 to TRBJ2-1; 8 bases map to TRBD2. The CDR3 consists of 15 residues. With 5 bases clipped from V and 9 bases from J, the junction kept 13 bases outside the gene matches. Germline V gene data show CDR1 as SGHDT and CDR2 as YYEEEE. CDR3 loop: CASRDVGGGPAEQFF. CDR3 in DNA: TGTGCCAGCAGGGATGTAGGCGGGGGGCCGGCTGAGCAGTTCTTC.

The rearrangement links TRBV5-1 to TRBJ2-7, with TRBD1 identical over 11 bases. CDR3 length equals 14 residues. From germline, CDR1 is SGHRS and CDR2 YFSETQ. V was clipped by 4 bases and J by 3 bases; unmatched bases: 3. The chain's CDR3 is CASSAGTGGYEQYF. CDR3 in DNA: TGCGCCAGCAGCGCCGGGACAGGGGGCTACGAGCAGTACTTC.

The chain combines TRBV6-5 with TRBJ1-2; 8 bases agree with TRBD1. The CDR3 loop spans 16 amino acids. Germline V gives CDR1 MNHEY, CDR2 SVGAGI. V dropped 2 bases and J dropped 3; count of bases not matched to a gene: 8. The CDR3 DNA sequence: TGTGCCAGCAGTTACATCCGGGACAGGTCCCACTATGGCTACACCTTC. Its translation: CASSYIRDRSHYGYTF.

The chain combines TRBV15 with TRBJ2-5; 7 positions match TRBD2. Germline V gene lookup returns CDR1 LNHNV and CDR2 YYDKDF (reference sequence). With V trimmed by 0 bases and J by 7 bases, 8 bases remained unmatched. The CDR3 has 15 residues. The CDR3 DNA reads as TGTGCCACCAGCAGAGAAAGTGGTTGGGAGGGGACCCAGTACTTC. Translating gives CATSRESGWEGTQYF.

The gene calls are TRBV6-6 and TRBJ1-1; the D gene is possibly TRBD1 (6 bases). Germline loops: CDR1 MNHNY, CDR2 SVGAGI (reference sequence). This CDR3 contains 15 residues. Trimming pared 6 bases from V and 2 bases from J, leaving 16 bases between. CDR3 sequence (DNA): TGTGCCAGCAGAATCCCTCAGGGGCGCAACACTGAAGCTTTCTTT. It specifies CASRIPQGRNTEAFF.

The chain employs TRBV27 and TRBJ1-1; D is uncertain. Germline lookup yields CDR1 MNHEY and CDR2 SMNVEV (reference sequence). This CDR3 is 15 amino acids long. V was pared by 2 bases and J by 0 bases, with 10 bases between. CDR3 DNA: TGTGCCAGCAGTTTAGTCGGAGGATTGAACACTGAAGCTTTCTTT. This gives the protein CASSLVGGLNTEAFF.

This clone came up once. The rearrangement uses TRBV7-2 and TRBJ2-2; 7 bases line up with TRBD2. Looked up from germline, CDR1 is SGHTA and CDR2 is FQGNSA. CDR3 length: 15 residues. V gave up 6 bases and J gave up 0 bases; unmatched junction bases: 4. CDR3 region: CASRPAGANTGELFF. Here the CDR3 DNA reads TGTGCCAGCAGACCGGCGGGGGCGAACACCGGGGAGCTGTTTTTT.

The chain joins TRBV7-2 to TRBJ2-5; 11 nucleotides align to TRBD1. Germline V gene lookup returns CDR1 SGHTA and CDR2 FQGNSA. After removal of 1 base from V and 2 bases from J, the junction contained 3 bases not matched to a gene. The CDR3 sequence is 16 residues long. CDR3 sequence: CASSLGTGGAQETQYF. CDR3 nucleotide sequence: TGTGCCAGCAGCTTAGGGACAGGGGGCGCGCAAGAGACCCAGTACTTC. The whole variable domain, remainder taken from reference TRBV7-2 and TRBJ2-5, is GAGVSQSPSNKVTEKGKDVELRCDPISGHTALYWYRQSLGQGLEFLIYFQGNSAPDKSGLPSDRFSAERTGGSVSTLTIQRTQQEDSAVYLCASSLGTGGAQETQYFGPGTRLLVL.

The V call is TRBV11-1, the J call TRBJ2-7; 8 bases align to TRBD1. V shed 4 bases and J 4 bases; nucleotides not matched to a gene: 6. CDR3 length: 14 residues. Germline CDR1 reads SGHAT; CDR2 reads FQDESV (reference sequence). The CDR3 sequence is CASSWTGTGYEQYF. The DNA of the CDR3 is TGTGCCAGCAGCTGGACAGGGACGGGATACGAGCAGTACTTC.

The count of this clone is one. V usage is TRBV12-5 and J usage is TRBJ2-5; TRBD1 matches 8 bases. The CDR3 totals 13 residues. V gave up 6 bases and J gave up 0 bases; unmatched junction bases: 0. Germline V gene lookup returns CDR1 LGHNT and CDR2 FRNRAP. The DNA of the CDR3 is TGTGCTAGTGGGGGACAGGACCAAGAGACCCAGTACTTC. Its protein is CASGGQDQETQYF.